This is a list of T cell receptor beta chains from one sample in a study of shared clonotypes between healthy human individuals. Sequencing was performed with immunoSEQ multiplex PCR; in TCRdb, only in-frame clones are kept and a portion is missing. The data contain under 850,000 clones, about two thirds of them singletons. Input material: memory CD4+ T cells sorted from blood. These receptors originate from a woman in her 30s in good health. The CDR3 runs from the conserved cysteine through the conserved F or W. The order of the fields is J gene, D gene, clone size, V gene, CDR3 protein, CDR3 DNA. The D gene is left open where the match is weak. Clone size appears in some rows only: once, few, many, or a class for an expanded clone.

j_gene: TRBJ1-4; d_gene: TRBD1; abundance: NA; v_gene: TRBV5-1; CDR3aa: CASRPDRGDEKLFF; CDR3nt: TGCGCCAGCAGACCGGACAGGGGAGACGAAAAACTGTTTTTT
j_gene: TRBJ1-1; d_gene: NA; abundance: NA; v_gene: TRBV28; CDR3aa: CASSFPGRANTEAFF; CDR3nt: TGTGCCAGCAGTTTCCCCGGACGGGCGAACACTGAAGCTTTCTTT
j_gene: TRBJ2-7; d_gene: TRBD1; abundance: NA; v_gene: TRBV27; CDR3aa: CASSGPGTGKETEQYF; CDR3nt: TGTGCCAGCAGTGGTCCAGGGACAGGGAAAGAGACCGAGCAGTACTTC
j_gene: TRBJ2-3; d_gene: NA; abundance: NA; v_gene: TRBV9; CDR3aa: CASSAGATGAPGDTQYF; CDR3nt: TGTGCCAGCAGCGCCGGGGCGACCGGGGCCCCCGGCGATACGCAGTATTTT
j_gene: TRBJ2-3; d_gene: NA; abundance: NA; v_gene: TRBV11-2; CDR3aa: CASRLGDTQYF; CDR3nt: TGTGCCAGCCGCCTGGGAGATACGCAGTATTTT
j_gene: TRBJ2-7; d_gene: NA; abundance: NA; v_gene: TRBV6-1; CDR3aa: CASSDYRDAYEQYF; CDR3nt: TGTGCCAGCAGTGATTACAGGGATGCCTACGAGCAGTACTTC
j_gene: TRBJ1-2; d_gene: TRBD1; abundance: medium-sized; v_gene: TRBV19; CDR3aa: CASSVGQDYGYTF; CDR3nt: TGTGCCAGTAGTGTCGGACAGGACTATGGCTACACCTTC
j_gene: TRBJ2-3; d_gene: TRBD2; abundance: once; v_gene: TRBV19; CDR3aa: CASKLAGLTDTQYF; CDR3nt: TGTGCCAGTAAACTAGCGGGATTAACAGATACGCAGTATTTT
j_gene: TRBJ1-2; d_gene: TRBD1; abundance: once; v_gene: TRBV5-1; CDR3aa: CASSFTGGIGYGYTF; CDR3nt: TGCGCCAGCAGCTTTACAGGGGGGATCGGCTATGGCTACACCTTC
j_gene: TRBJ2-6; d_gene: TRBD1; abundance: NA; v_gene: TRBV5-1; CDR3aa: CASSLRILGQRYSGANVLTF; CDR3nt: TGCGCCAGCAGCCTTCGAATTCTGGGACAGCGATACTCTGGGGCCAACGTCCTGACTTTC
j_gene: TRBJ1-3; d_gene: NA; abundance: NA; v_gene: TRBV11-3; CDR3aa: CASSLDRWGESSGNTIYF; CDR3nt: TGTGCCAGCAGCTTAGATCGGTGGGGCGAAAGCTCTGGAAACACCATATATTTT
j_gene: TRBJ1-3; d_gene: NA; abundance: NA; v_gene: TRBV19; CDR3aa: CASSKKGPDVSTIYF; CDR3nt: TGTGCCAGTAGTAAAAAGGGACCGGATGTCTCCACCATATATTTT
j_gene: TRBJ1-2; d_gene: TRBD1; abundance: NA; v_gene: TRBV18; CDR3aa: CASSLDRAFNYGYTF; CDR3nt: TGTGCCAGCTCACTGGACAGGGCCTTCAACTATGGCTACACCTTC
j_gene: TRBJ2-7; d_gene: NA; abundance: NA; v_gene: TRBV19; CDR3aa: CASSQGRGAEQYF; CDR3nt: TGTGCCAGTAGTCAAGGGAGGGGGGCCGAGCAGTACTTC
j_gene: TRBJ1-2; d_gene: NA; abundance: NA; v_gene: TRBV28; CDR3aa: CASSFDVSNYGYTF; CDR3nt: TGTGCCAGCAGTTTTGATGTTTCCAACTATGGCTACACCTTC
j_gene: TRBJ1-4; d_gene: NA; abundance: NA; v_gene: TRBV10-3; CDR3aa: CAISESGPNEKLFF; CDR3nt: TGTGCCATCAGTGAGTCGGGGCCGAATGAAAAACTGTTTTTT
j_gene: TRBJ2-4; d_gene: NA; abundance: NA; v_gene: TRBV5-1; CDR3aa: CASSVGLAKNIQYF; CDR3nt: TGCGCCAGCAGCGTTGGGCTAGCCAAAAACATTCAGTACTTC
j_gene: TRBJ2-7; d_gene: NA; abundance: NA; v_gene: TRBV10-3; CDR3aa: CAISVYSYYEQYF; CDR3nt: TGTGCCATCAGTGTATACAGTTACTACGAGCAGTACTTC
j_gene: TRBJ2-2; d_gene: NA; abundance: NA; v_gene: TRBV5-5; CDR3aa: CASSPLAGAINTGELFF; CDR3nt: TGTGCCAGCAGCCCCCTGGCAGGGGCGATAAACACCGGGGAGCTGTTTTTT
j_gene: TRBJ2-1; d_gene: NA; abundance: few; v_gene: TRBV15; CDR3aa: CATSDRTGSFYEQFF; CDR3nt: TGTGCCACCAGCGATAGAACAGGCAGTTTCTATGAGCAGTTCTTC
j_gene: TRBJ2-7; d_gene: TRBD2; abundance: once; v_gene: TRBV18; CDR3aa: CASSLTGTSDYEQYF; CDR3nt: TGTGCCAGCTCTCTTACCGGGACTAGCGATTACGAGCAGTACTTC
j_gene: TRBJ1-2; d_gene: NA; abundance: NA; v_gene: TRBV28; CDR3aa: CASNVPPTGGYTF; CDR3nt: TGTGCCAGCAATGTCCCTCCGACGGGTGGCTACACCTTC
j_gene: TRBJ2-7; d_gene: NA; abundance: NA; v_gene: TRBV19; CDR3aa: CASSMPGRYEQYF; CDR3nt: TGTGCCAGTAGTATGCCCGGCCGCTACGAGCAGTACTTC
j_gene: TRBJ1-1; d_gene: NA; abundance: NA; v_gene: TRBV28; CDR3aa: CATTSYTEAFF; CDR3nt: TGTGCTACCACGAGTTACACTGAAGCTTTCTTT
j_gene: TRBJ1-5; d_gene: NA; abundance: NA; v_gene: TRBV6-5; CDR3aa: CASSNAGGLNQPQHF; CDR3nt: TGTGCCAGCAGTAACGCCGGGGGCCTCAATCAGCCCCAGCATTTT
j_gene: TRBJ2-5; d_gene: NA; abundance: NA; v_gene: TRBV11-2; CDR3aa: CASSFDQETQYF; CDR3nt: TGTGCCAGCAGCTTTGATCAAGAGACCCAGTACTTC
j_gene: TRBJ1-4; d_gene: NA; abundance: NA; v_gene: TRBV6-5; CDR3aa: CASSYSIGGAGEKLFF; CDR3nt: TGTGCCAGCAGTTACTCCATAGGCGGGGCGGGGGAAAAACTGTTTTTT
j_gene: TRBJ2-7; d_gene: NA; abundance: few; v_gene: TRBV2; CDR3aa: CASRGGGGFWSYEQYF; CDR3nt: TGTGCCAGCAGGGGAGGAGGGGGGTTCTGGTCCTACGAGCAGTACTTC
j_gene: TRBJ1-5; d_gene: NA; abundance: NA; v_gene: TRBV15; CDR3aa: CATSRDNGARFLHF; CDR3nt: TGTGCCACCAGCAGAGATAACGGGGCCCGATTCCTCCATTTT
j_gene: TRBJ2-5; d_gene: NA; abundance: NA; v_gene: TRBV7-8; CDR3aa: CASSLDGSQYF; CDR3nt: TGTGCCAGCAGCTTAGATGGGTCCCAGTACTTC
j_gene: TRBJ1-1; d_gene: NA; abundance: NA; v_gene: TRBV19; CDR3aa: CASSMVGLTAPIEAFF; CDR3nt: TGTGCCAGTAGTATGGTGGGCTTGACCGCACCCATCGAAGCTTTCTTT
j_gene: TRBJ1-5; d_gene: NA; abundance: NA; v_gene: TRBV27; CDR3aa: CARAPTGIYSNQPQHF; CDR3nt: TGTGCCAGGGCCCCCACCGGAATATATAGCAATCAGCCCCAGCATTTT
j_gene: TRBJ1-1; d_gene: NA; abundance: NA; v_gene: TRBV4-1; CDR3aa: CASSQDQWQQDTEAFF; CDR3nt: TGCGCCAGCAGCCAAGATCAATGGCAGCAAGACACTGAAGCTTTCTTT
j_gene: TRBJ1-3; d_gene: NA; abundance: NA; v_gene: TRBV28; CDR3aa: CASGFTGSGNTIYF; CDR3nt: TGTGCGAGCGGATTTACAGGGTCTGGAAACACCATATATTTT
j_gene: TRBJ1-3; d_gene: TRBD1; abundance: NA; v_gene: TRBV5-1; CDR3aa: CASSPGTVGNTIYF; CDR3nt: TGCGCCAGCAGCCCGGGGACAGTCGGAAACACCATATATTTT
j_gene: TRBJ2-7; d_gene: NA; abundance: few; v_gene: TRBV27; CDR3aa: CASRRTGQGPWEQYF; CDR3nt: TGTGCCAGCAGACGAACGGGCCAGGGACCTTGGGAGCAGTACTTC
j_gene: TRBJ2-5; d_gene: TRBD1; abundance: few; v_gene: TRBV5-5; CDR3aa: CASSLSGTAVGETQYF; CDR3nt: TGTGCCAGCAGCTTATCCGGGACAGCGGTTGGAGAGACCCAGTACTTC
j_gene: TRBJ1-3; d_gene: NA; abundance: few; v_gene: TRBV28; CDR3aa: CASSLSISSGNTIYF; CDR3nt: TGTGCCAGCAGTTTATCCATAAGCTCTGGAAACACCATATATTTT
j_gene: TRBJ2-1; d_gene: NA; abundance: NA; v_gene: TRBV11-3; CDR3aa: CASSLGDRYNEQFF; CDR3nt: TGTGCCAGCAGTCTCGGCGACCGGTACAATGAGCAGTTCTTC
j_gene: TRBJ1-2; d_gene: NA; abundance: once; v_gene: TRBV28; CDR3aa: CASSLRGFSYGYTF; CDR3nt: TGTGCCAGCAGTTTGCGGGGATTCTCCTATGGCTACACCTTC
j_gene: TRBJ2-2; d_gene: TRBD2; abundance: NA; v_gene: TRBV18; CDR3aa: CASSRTQTSGRAQYANTGELFF; CDR3nt: TGTGCCAGCTCACGGACTCAGACTAGCGGGAGGGCCCAGTATGCGAACACCGGGGAGCTGTTTTTT
j_gene: TRBJ2-7; d_gene: NA; abundance: NA; v_gene: TRBV18; CDR3aa: CASSPPGPRGYEQYF; CDR3nt: TGTGCCAGCTCACCACCTGGGCCCCGGGGCTACGAGCAGTACTTC
j_gene: TRBJ2-7; d_gene: NA; abundance: once; v_gene: TRBV29-1; CDR3aa: CSVGGYHEQYF; CDR3nt: TGCAGCGTTGGCGGCTATCACGAGCAGTACTTC
j_gene: TRBJ2-7; d_gene: NA; abundance: NA; v_gene: TRBV19; CDR3aa: CASSPGRNTYEQYF; CDR3nt: TGTGCATCTTCCCCGGGACGGAATACCTACGAGCAGTACTTC
j_gene: TRBJ2-3; d_gene: NA; abundance: once; v_gene: TRBV15; CDR3aa: CATSRDPGEADTQYF; CDR3nt: TGTGCCACCAGCAGAGATCCCGGAGAGGCAGATACGCAGTATTTT
j_gene: TRBJ2-1; d_gene: TRBD1; abundance: NA; v_gene: TRBV28; CDR3aa: CASSLPGTGGWGAEQFF; CDR3nt: TGTGCCAGCAGCCTCCCCGGGACAGGGGGTTGGGGGGCTGAGCAGTTCTTC
j_gene: TRBJ1-5; d_gene: NA; abundance: NA; v_gene: TRBV16; CDR3aa: CASSQREGQPQHF; CDR3nt: TGTGCCAGCAGCCAACGGGAGGGACAGCCCCAGCATTTT
j_gene: TRBJ1-2; d_gene: NA; abundance: NA; v_gene: TRBV6-6; CDR3aa: CASSYSGTGGYTF; CDR3nt: TGTGCCAGCAGTTACTCTGGGACCGGAGGCTACACCTTC
j_gene: TRBJ1-2; d_gene: NA; abundance: NA; v_gene: TRBV6-6; CDR3aa: CASSYKQASAPYGYTF; CDR3nt: TGTGCCAGCAGTTACAAGCAGGCCTCTGCACCCTATGGCTACACCTTC
j_gene: TRBJ2-5; d_gene: NA; abundance: NA; v_gene: TRBV11-2; CDR3aa: CASSFEQETQYF; CDR3nt: TGTGCCAGCAGCTTCGAACAAGAGACCCAGTACTTC
j_gene: TRBJ1-5; d_gene: NA; abundance: NA; v_gene: TRBV6-1; CDR3aa: CASSGTEEQPQHF; CDR3nt: TGTGCCAGCAGTGGAACAGAGGAACAGCCCCAGCATTTT
j_gene: TRBJ1-2; d_gene: NA; abundance: NA; v_gene: TRBV6-1; CDR3aa: CASSKATNYGYTF; CDR3nt: TGTGCCAGCAGTAAGGCCACAAACTATGGCTACACCTTC
j_gene: TRBJ2-1; d_gene: TRBD1; abundance: NA; v_gene: TRBV25-1; CDR3aa: CASSGRTGVENNEQFF; CDR3nt: TGTGCCAGCAGTGGGAGAACAGGGGTGGAAAACAATGAGCAGTTCTTC
j_gene: TRBJ2-1; d_gene: NA; abundance: NA; v_gene: TRBV10-2; CDR3aa: CASSAWRLNEQFF; CDR3nt: TGCGCCAGCAGCGCCTGGCGGCTGAATGAGCAGTTCTTC
j_gene: TRBJ1-2; d_gene: NA; abundance: NA; v_gene: TRBV6-5; CDR3aa: CASRTENYGYTF; CDR3nt: TGTGCCAGCAGGACGGAGAACTATGGCTACACCTTC
j_gene: TRBJ2-7; d_gene: NA; abundance: few; v_gene: TRBV5-1; CDR3aa: CASSLVTALDEQYF; CDR3nt: TGCGCCAGCAGCTTGGTAACAGCGTTAGATGAGCAGTACTTC
j_gene: TRBJ2-7; d_gene: TRBD1; abundance: once; v_gene: TRBV11-3; CDR3aa: CASSAGQGDSYEQYF; CDR3nt: TGTGCCAGCAGCGCGGGACAGGGGGACTCCTACGAGCAGTACTTC
j_gene: TRBJ2-3; d_gene: NA; abundance: NA; v_gene: TRBV4-1; CDR3aa: CASSQTPVAPSTDTQYF; CDR3nt: TGCGCCAGCAGCCAAACCCCCGTAGCGCCATCCACAGATACGCAGTATTTT
j_gene: TRBJ2-7; d_gene: NA; abundance: NA; v_gene: TRBV30; CDR3aa: CAWSVNRDYEQYF; CDR3nt: TGTGCCTGGAGTGTAAACAGAGACTACGAGCAGTACTTC